This T cell receptor beta chain emerged from a study of cytomegalovirus exposure and HLA in healthy donors. On the study more broadly: In a later analysis, the roughly 120 validation repertoires were reported to have used the same platform as the 650 to 800 first-cohort repertoires. General observations from the study: Clusters of TCRs from the first cohort tended to co-occur in the roughly 120 validation repertoires (as a later analysis found). Whilst most TCR sequences proved rare, a subset of public TCRs occurred across many donors. Per published reports, the classifier diagnosed cytomegalovirus status with high specificity and sensitivity.

A few counts support this clone. Antigen specificity is unknown. Only in-frame clones appear in the TCRdb table, and some are missing; sequencing was by immunoSEQ multiplex PCR. The profile shows 110,000 to 150,000 clones, roughly 86% of them singletons. The TCR sequence derives from a woman in her twenties or thirties in good health and CMV-seronegative. Sequenced: PBMCs.

CDR3 residues: CASSPRGGHEQYF. CDR3 nucleotides: TGTGCCAGCAGTCCTCGTGGAGGCCACGAGCAGTACTTC. The chain is built from TRBV6-5 and TRBJ2-7; tentative D call: TRBD2 (5 bases). Germline CDR1 reads MNHEY; CDR2 reads SVGAGI. The ends were cut back, 5 bases at V and 5 bases at J, with 13 bases in the middle. The CDR3 is 13 residues long.